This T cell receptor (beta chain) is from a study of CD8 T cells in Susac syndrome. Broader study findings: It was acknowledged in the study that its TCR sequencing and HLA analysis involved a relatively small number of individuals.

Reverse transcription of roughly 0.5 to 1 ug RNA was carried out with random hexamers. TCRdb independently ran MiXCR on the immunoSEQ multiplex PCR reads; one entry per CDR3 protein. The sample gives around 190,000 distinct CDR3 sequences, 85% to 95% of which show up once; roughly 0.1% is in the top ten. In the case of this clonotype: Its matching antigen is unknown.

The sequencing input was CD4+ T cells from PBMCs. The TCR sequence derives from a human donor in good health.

The CDR3 DNA reads TGCGCCAGCAGCTTAGAAGCGGGGGGCCCTCAGACCCAGTACTTC. Protein sequence: CASSLEAGGPQTQYF. This chain joins TRBV5-1 and TRBJ2-5; TRBD2 matches at 9 bases. With 2 bases clipped from V and 6 bases from J, the junction kept 8 bases outside the gene matches. The CDR3 has 15 amino acids. From germline, CDR1 is SGHRS and CDR2 YFSETQ.